Described below is a single T cell receptor beta chain sequence and its context. It has no known antigen specificity. The input lacks base qualities; no much larger clone sits a single base away. Using the deep immunoSEQ assay, multiplex PCR amplified TCR CDR3 regions from genomic DNA. Genomic DNA extracted from each cell subset was distributed evenly over all wells of several immunoSEQ 96-well plates, and each plate served as one replicate. For sorted subsets, roughly 200 ng of genomic DNA, equivalent to 25,000 to 30,000 T cell genomes, went into each replicate PCR. Purified libraries were measured with a Qubit 3.0 fluorometer, size-checked on a Bioanalyzer 2100, and measured again with the KAPA Library Quantification kit. A separate single-read 150-cycle Illumina NextSeq 550 flow cell was used to sequence each immunoSEQ 96-well plate. As for the original processing: Because the immunoSEQ output included only junctional sequences and no quality scores, the filtering could not be the same as the filtering used for full-length reads. To assign V/J genes and CDR3, sequences were annotated against IMGT germline references using PyIR, a Python wrapper for IgBLAST v1.9. Reads were filtered out if the reads had weak V/J assignments (E-value above 1e-6), no CDR3, stop codons, out-of-frame junctions, or ambiguous translated residues. V3J clonotypes were defined as sequences sharing the same inferred V gene, J gene, and CDR3 amino acid sequence. To compute the percentage overlap between repertoires, the number of shared unique clonotypes was divided by the size of the smaller repertoire. RTK rarefaction, the Chao1 estimator, and Recon v2.1 estimates of unobserved clonotypes were used to assess repertoire richness. Generation probabilities were computed with OLGA for all TCRbeta clonotypes obtained by the gDNA method from a few donors. TCRdb mirrors the immuneACCESS table, restricted to in-frame sequences. Some clones are absent from its copies; in checked studies, under half trace to an unresolved V gene, and the reason for the others is unknown. D and trimming come from the DNA, and the V and J calls and clone size come from that table. The sample table lists 800,000 to 1,200,000 clones, approximately 80% of them with a count of one. The top ten clonotypes cover approximately 0.5% of the sample.

Healthy HIV-negative adults with no recently reported acute infections or vaccinations were included as donors. All donors were Caucasian adults living in Nashville, Tennessee, USA. CD4+ T cells were enriched by magnetic negative selection; naive cells were then positively selected on CD45RA, and the negative fraction formed the memory subset. Blood was obtained by leukapheresis, after which PBMCs were separated by Ficoll-Histopaque density gradient centrifugation and cryopreserved in liquid nitrogen vapor phase. Purity and quantity of every magnetically sorted T cell population were checked by analytical flow cytometry. Genomic DNA was isolated from every sorted fraction and measured by UV absorbance on a Nanodrop 2000c. This sample stems from a study of shared clonotypes between healthy human individuals (dated by TCRdb to 2020 to 2022). In terms of the full investigation: Three men and a couple of women, aged 18 to 49 years, made up the cohort. Per donor, three plates each were used for CD4 naive and CD4 memory, two for CD8 naive, and one for CD8 memory. The study deeply sequenced blood TCR repertoires of about 5 healthy adults to estimate repertoire size and the extent of clonotype sharing between individuals. To increase sequencing depth and limit assay-specific biases, different laboratories used diverse techniques to prepare libraries and sequence TCR repertoires. Per donor, leukapheresis produced somewhere between about 0.8 and 9 billion PBMCs.

Findings and caveats that apply to the study as a whole: Compared with non-shared clonotypes, the clonotypes found in all four sorted-subset donors had higher generation probabilities. Incomplete sequencing was indicated by rarefaction of sorted-subset datasets, despite the large sequencing depth. Larger estimated clonotype richness was generally found for naive subsets than for memory subsets. About 5% of naive CD4, 3.5% of naive CD8, roughly 2.5% of memory CD4, and approximately 0.4% of memory CD8 clonotypes were shared across a few donors. Pairwise subsampling indicated that sequencing depth was expected to affect the degree of clonotype sharing among donors. Because the study included a small number of donors, the genetic and exposure-history diversity represented was limited. Sampling was restricted to blood, and TCR repertoires in tissues likely differ from the TCR repertoires found in blood.

Between the V and J ends, shortened by 5 bases and 3 bases respectively, the junction contains 3 bases. The germline V gene provides CDR1 SGHTA and CDR2 FQGNSA. The CDR3 spans 11 residues, from the cysteine through the phenylalanine. Of the read, only the CDR3 DNA is kept; its 33 bases are in frame from base 1. This TCR derives from a man younger than 35 in good health. Some clones in this sample may be carry-over from other donors' samples. The specimen was memory CD4+ T cells from PBMCs. This specimen's cell subset or site label, interpreted: CD45RA-negative fraction. The sequence is built from TRBV7-2 and TRBJ2-3; the D gene identity is not certain. In nucleotide form, the sequence is TGTGCCAGCAGCCGGACAGATACGCAGTATTTT. Translated, this is CASSRTDTQYF.